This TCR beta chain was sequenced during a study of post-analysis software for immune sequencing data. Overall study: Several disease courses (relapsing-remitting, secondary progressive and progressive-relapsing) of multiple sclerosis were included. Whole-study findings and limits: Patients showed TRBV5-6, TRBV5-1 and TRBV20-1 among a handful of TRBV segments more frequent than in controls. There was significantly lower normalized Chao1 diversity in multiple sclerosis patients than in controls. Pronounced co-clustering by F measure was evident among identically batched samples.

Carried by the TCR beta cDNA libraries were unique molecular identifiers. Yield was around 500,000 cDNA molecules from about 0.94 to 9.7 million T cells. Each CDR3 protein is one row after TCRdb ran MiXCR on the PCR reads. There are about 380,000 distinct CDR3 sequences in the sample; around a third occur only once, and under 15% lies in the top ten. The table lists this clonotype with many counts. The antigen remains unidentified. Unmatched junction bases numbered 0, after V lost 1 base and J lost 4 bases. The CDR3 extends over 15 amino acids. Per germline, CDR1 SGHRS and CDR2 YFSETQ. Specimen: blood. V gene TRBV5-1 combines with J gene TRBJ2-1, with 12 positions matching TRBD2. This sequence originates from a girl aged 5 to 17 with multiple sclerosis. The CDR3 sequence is CASSLLAGGYNEQFF. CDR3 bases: TGCGCCAGCAGCTTGCTAGCGGGGGGGTACAATGAGCAGTTCTTC.